The T cell receptor (beta chain) described here comes from a study of tumor and adjacent non-tumor tissue in lung cancer. TCRbeta libraries were built with three rounds of nested PCR, modified from ARM-PCR. TCRdb reprocessed the multiplex PCR reads via MiXCR and lists one record per CDR3 protein. The sample carries 60,000 to 90,000 distinct CDR3 sequences, nearly 70% recorded once. Many counts were recorded for this clonotype. The antigen remains undetermined. J gave up 13 bases and V 7 bases, and 17 bases lay outside the gene matches. CDR1 is SQVTM and CDR2 is ANQGSEA in the germline V gene. CDR3 size: 14 residues. This sample's RNA came from whole unsorted tissue. The normal lung tissue was taken more than 3 cm from the tumor edge. General observations from the study: Tumor repertoires had a smaller top 100 clone share than normal lung.

The TCR sequence derives from a woman in her forties or fifties with non-small cell lung cancer. The sequenced material came from distant non-tumor lung tissue. The chain carries TRBV29-1 and TRBJ2-3, with 10 bases aligning to TRBD2. CDR3 region: CSATQTSGNSREYF. The CDR3 region has the DNA TGCAGCGCAACCCAAACTAGCGGGAACAGCAGAGAGTATTTT.